A single sample gave rise to the 15 T cell receptor beta chains below, sequenced in a study of T cells in Graves' hyperthyroidism and ophthalmopathy (dated by TCRdb to about 2019). Library generation was performed with multiplex PCR. The run used an Illumina HiSeq 2000. Amplification of TCR beta CDR3 regions was carried out from RNA transcripts. The TCR CDR3 was subjected to a first round of RT-PCR using the HTBI primer set and the Qiagen OneStep RT-PCR kit. The public reads were reanalyzed by TCRdb: fastp trimming at Q25, MiXCR alignment, in-frame beta chains only. Merged by CDR3 protein, the rows form single entries marked with the most common genes and DNA. The sample data list more than 500,000 distinct CDR3 sequences, and roughly 15% of these were observed just once. Of the sample, 11% to 15% falls within the top ten clones. The source material was blood. The receptors stem from a woman between 40 and 50 years old with Graves' hyperthyroidism.

The V gene is TRBV12-3 or TRBV12-4, the J gene TRBJ2-1; possibly TRBD1 for D (6 bases). Trimming shortened V by 4 bases and J by 0 bases, and 13 bases separated the two germline ends. This CDR3 region has 16 residues. CDR3 sequence (DNA): TGTGCCAGCAGTTCTCGAGGACAGAACTCCTACAATGAGCAGTTCTTC. As protein: CASSSRGQNSYNEQFF.

This clonotype came up many times. This chain connects TRBV6-2 or TRBV6-3 to TRBJ1-1; TRBD1 aligns across 7 bases. The germline CDR1 and CDR2 sequences are MNHEY and SVGEGT. This CDR3 is built from 14 residues. The V and J ends lost 6 bases and 1 base, in that order; junction bases with no gene match: 5. Here the CDR3 DNA reads TGTGCCAGCAGAGCCGACAGGGAGAACACTGAAGCTTTCTTT. Translating it yields CASRADRENTEAFF.

J is TRBJ1-5 and V is TRBV7-2; possible D gene TRBD1, 5 bases. With 5 bases removed from V and 6 bases from J, the gap between germline ends came to 17 bases. Germline V gene data show CDR1 as SGHTA and CDR2 as FQGNSA. CDR3 length: 15 amino acids. The CDR3 DNA sequence: TGTGCCAGCAGCCCGGGGACGGGAGGATGTCAGCCCCAGCATTTT. It encodes CASSPGTGGCQPQHF.

This clonotype was recorded at least ten times. The rearrangement links TRBV2 to TRBJ2-5, with a weak D call TRBD2 (6 bases). CDR3 length equals 15 residues. V was shortened by 3 bases and J by 2 bases, with 13 bases between the two germline ends. Per the germline V gene, CDR1 is SNHLY and CDR2 is FYNNEI. CDR3 residues: CASSEVLAVQETQYF. Written as DNA, the CDR3 is TGTGCCAGCAGTGAGGTTTTAGCGGTACAAGAGACCCAGTACTTC.

There are many counts of this clonotype. The chain carries TRBV5-1 and TRBJ2-3; weak D call: TRBD2 (7 bases). Trimming pared 4 bases from V and 5 bases from J, leaving 14 bases between. CDR3 length: 14 residues. Germline lookup yields CDR1 SGHRS and CDR2 YFSETQ. The CDR3 DNA follows: TGCGCCAGCAGCCCCGGGGGGCCGGGAGATACGCAGTATTTT. Amino acids: CASSPGGPGDTQYF.

This rearrangement joins TRBV3-1 to TRBJ2-1; 16 bases are a match to TRBD2. The germline V gene encodes CDR1 LGHDT and CDR2 YNNKEL (reference sequence). J lost 2 bases, V lost 1 base, and 5 bases had no gene match. The CDR3 is 19 residues long. The CDR3 here is CASSQVGGTSGRAYNEQFF. The DNA for the CDR3 is TGTGCCAGCAGCCAAGTAGGTGGGACTAGCGGGAGGGCCTACAATGAGCAGTTCTTC.

The table lists this clonotype with many counts. This chain joins TRBV9 and TRBJ2-3, with TRBD2 matching 11 bases. CDR1 is SGDLS, CDR2 YYNGEE, per germline. This CDR3 region has 16 residues. Trimming cost V 2 bases and J 4 bases; bases outside gene matches: 6. This chain's CDR3 is CASSVLAGGTADTQYF. The CDR3 bases are TGTGCCAGCAGCGTTTTAGCGGGAGGGACCGCAGATACGCAGTATTTT. Combining the CDR3 with reference TRBV9 and TRBJ2-3 gives the whole variable domain DSGVTQTPKHLITATGQRVTLRCSPRSGDLSVYWYQQSLDQGLQFLIQYYNGEERAKGNILERFSAQQFPDLHSELNLSSLELGDSALYFCASSVLAGGTADTQYFGPGTRLTVL.

The rearrangement joins TRBV6-1 to TRBJ2-1; D gene uncertain. The CDR3 consists of 13 residues. Trimming stripped 8 bases from V and 5 bases from J, with 13 bases between. CDR1 is MNHNS and CDR2 is SASEGT in the germline V gene. As DNA, the CDR3 is TGTGCCAGCGGTCCTTGGCAAGACAATGAGCAGTTCTTC. This encodes CASGPWQDNEQFF.

In this sample, this clonotype turned up many times. The chain links TRBV10-3 to TRBJ1-1; D uncertain. CDR3 length: 14 amino acids. Germline CDR1 is ENHRY and CDR2 is SYGVKD. The V end lost 7 bases, the J end lost 2 bases, and 14 bases lay between the germline ends. The DNA for the CDR3 is TGTGCCATCAATACGGACGGGATTAACACTGAAGCTTTCTTT. It codes for CAINTDGINTEAFF.

This clonotype has a count of ten or more. The J gene is TRBJ2-7, the V gene TRBV27; 7 bases fit TRBD2. Trimming took 8 bases from V and 5 from J; bases not matched to a gene: 3. CDR1 MNHEY and CDR2 SMNVEV come from the germline V gene (reference sequence). The length of the CDR3 is 11 residues. The CDR3 region is CASGEGNEQYF. As DNA, the CDR3 is TGTGCCAGCGGGGAGGGAAACGAGCAGTACTTC.

This clonotype was observed many times. The J gene is TRBJ1-6, the V gene TRBV6-1, with 7 bases aligning to TRBD1. Germline V gene lookup returns CDR1 MNHNS and CDR2 SASEGT. V was pared by 2 bases and J by 3 bases, with 7 bases of the junction left unmatched. The CDR3 sequence is 17 residues long. The CDR3 sequence is CASSELRGQDYNSPLHF. CDR3 bases: TGTGCCAGCAGTGAACTGAGGGGGCAAGACTATAATTCACCCCTCCACTTT.

In this sample, this clonotype turned up a few times. V and J are TRBV24-1 and TRBJ1-1; D is undetermined. Germline V gene lookup returns CDR1 KGHDR and CDR2 SFDVKD. Trimming pared 9 bases from V and 3 bases from J, leaving 10 bases between. The CDR3 consists of 12 residues. The chain's CDR3 is CATSNWDTEAFF. The CDR3 DNA reads TGTGCCACCTCCAACTGGGACACTGAAGCTTTCTTT.

There are a few counts of this clonotype. This chain connects TRBV11-2 to TRBJ1-5, with D possibly being TRBD1 (5 bases). V lost 4 bases to trimming and J lost 1 base, with 26 bases between them. The V gene's germline CDR1 is SGHAT and CDR2 FQNNGV. CDR3 length: 20 residues. The CDR3 protein is CASSSPRRGVVDGSNQPQHF. The CDR3 DNA is TGTGCCAGCAGCTCCCCTAGGCGGGGGGTTGTGGATGGCAGCAATCAGCCCCAGCATTTT.

This chain connects TRBV2 to TRBJ2-5; the match to TRBD2 covers 12 bases. V lost 7 bases to trimming and J lost 5 bases; unmatched junction nucleotides: 8. The CDR3 totals 15 residues. Germline values: CDR1 SNHLY, CDR2 FYNNEI. CDR3 residues: CASIPLAGGRETQYF. The CDR3 DNA sequence: TGTGCCAGCATTCCCCTAGCGGGAGGGCGGGAGACCCAGTACTTC.

This clonotype came up many times. This sequence joins TRBV20-1 and TRBJ1-4; D is possibly TRBD1 (5 bases). Trimming removed 4 bases at V and 0 bases at J, with 9 bases between. The germline V gene has CDR1 DFQATT and CDR2 SNEGSKA (reference sequence). This CDR3 comprises 14 residues. The CDR3 loop is CSATSGTTNEKLFF. CDR3 coding DNA: TGCAGTGCTACCTCAGGGACAACTAATGAAAAACTGTTTTTT.